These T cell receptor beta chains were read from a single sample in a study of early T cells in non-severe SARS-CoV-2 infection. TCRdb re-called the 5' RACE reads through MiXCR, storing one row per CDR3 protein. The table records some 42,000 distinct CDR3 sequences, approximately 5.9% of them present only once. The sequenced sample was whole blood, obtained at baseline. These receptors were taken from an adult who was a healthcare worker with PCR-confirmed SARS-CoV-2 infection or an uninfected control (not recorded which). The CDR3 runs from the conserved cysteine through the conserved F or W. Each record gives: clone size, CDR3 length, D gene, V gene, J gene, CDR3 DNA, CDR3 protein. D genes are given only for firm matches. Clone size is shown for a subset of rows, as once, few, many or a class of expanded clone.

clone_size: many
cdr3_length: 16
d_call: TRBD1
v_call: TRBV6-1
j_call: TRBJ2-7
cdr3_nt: TGTGCCAGCAGTGAAAACCCCGGGACAGGGGGCTACGAGCAGTACTTC
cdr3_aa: CASSENPGTGGYEQYF

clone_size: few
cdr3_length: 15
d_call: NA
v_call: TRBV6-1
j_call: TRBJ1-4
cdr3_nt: TGTGCCAGCAGTGGGTTACAGGGCCCTAATGAAAAACTGTTTTTT
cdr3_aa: CASSGLQGPNEKLFF

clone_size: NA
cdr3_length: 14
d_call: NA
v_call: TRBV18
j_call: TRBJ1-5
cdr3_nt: TGTGCCAGCTCACCGCAGGGAGGCAATCAGCCCCAGCATTTT
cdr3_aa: CASSPQGGNQPQHF

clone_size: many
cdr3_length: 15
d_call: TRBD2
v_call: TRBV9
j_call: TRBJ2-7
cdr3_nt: TGTGCCAGCAGCGTAGACAGCGGGGGGATTTACGAGCAGTACTTC
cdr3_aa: CASSVDSGGIYEQYF

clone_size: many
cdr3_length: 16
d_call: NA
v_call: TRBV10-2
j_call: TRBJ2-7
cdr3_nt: TGCGCCAGCAGCCGAACAGATACCAGACTGGAGTACGAGCAGTACTTC
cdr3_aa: CASSRTDTRLEYEQYF

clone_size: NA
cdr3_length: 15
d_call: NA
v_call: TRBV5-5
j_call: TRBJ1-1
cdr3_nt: TGTGCCAGCAGCCGACAGTTAGGCGCGAACACTGAAGCTTTCTTT
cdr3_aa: CASSRQLGANTEAFF

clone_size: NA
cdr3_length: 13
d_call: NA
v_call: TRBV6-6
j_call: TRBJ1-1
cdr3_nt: TGTGCCAGCAGCTGGGGGAGCTACACTGAAGCTTTCTTT
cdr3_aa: CASSWGSYTEAFF

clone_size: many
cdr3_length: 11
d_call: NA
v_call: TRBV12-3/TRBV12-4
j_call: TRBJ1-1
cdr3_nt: TGTGCCAGCTACAGGAGGACTGAAGCTTTCTTT
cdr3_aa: CASYRRTEAFF

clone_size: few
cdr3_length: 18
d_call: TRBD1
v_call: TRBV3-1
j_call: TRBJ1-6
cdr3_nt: TGTGCCAGCAGCCAGCGACCGTCGACAGGGGCCTATAATTCACCCCTCCACTTT
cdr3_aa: CASSQRPSTGAYNSPLHF

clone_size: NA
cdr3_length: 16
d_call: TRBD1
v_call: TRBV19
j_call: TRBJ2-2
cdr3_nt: TGTGCCAGTAGTATTATAGGGACAGGTAACACCGGGGAGCTGTTTTTT
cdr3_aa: CASSIIGTGNTGELFF

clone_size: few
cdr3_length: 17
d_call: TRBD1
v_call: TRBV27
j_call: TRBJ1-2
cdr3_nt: TGTGCCAGCAGTCCCAGGACAGGGGGGATGTCTAACTATGGCTACACCTTC
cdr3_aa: CASSPRTGGMSNYGYTF

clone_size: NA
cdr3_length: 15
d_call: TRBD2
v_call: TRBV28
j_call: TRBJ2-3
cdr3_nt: TGTGCCAGCAGAGCGACTAGCGGCTTCACAGATACGCAGTATTTT
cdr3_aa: CASRATSGFTDTQYF

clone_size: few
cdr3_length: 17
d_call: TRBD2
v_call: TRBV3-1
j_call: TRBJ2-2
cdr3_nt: TGTGCCAGCAGCCACACGGGGGGGCCTCGGGGCACCGGGGAGCTGTTTTTT
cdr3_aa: CASSHTGGPRGTGELFF

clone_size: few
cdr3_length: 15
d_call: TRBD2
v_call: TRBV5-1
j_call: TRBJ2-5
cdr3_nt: TGCGCCAGCAGCTTTAGCGGGGGGGTTAAAGAGACCCAGTACTTC
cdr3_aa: CASSFSGGVKETQYF

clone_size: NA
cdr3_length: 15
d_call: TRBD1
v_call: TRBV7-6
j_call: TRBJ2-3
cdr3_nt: TGTGCCAGCAGCTTAGCCGGGACAGGGCAAAATACGCAGTATTTT
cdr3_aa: CASSLAGTGQNTQYF

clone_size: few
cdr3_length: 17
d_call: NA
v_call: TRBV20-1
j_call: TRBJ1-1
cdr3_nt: TGCAGTGCTAGAGTGTCGGGGGGGCGAGGGCAGCGCCTTGAAGCTTTCTTT
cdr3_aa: CSARVSGGRGQRLEAFF

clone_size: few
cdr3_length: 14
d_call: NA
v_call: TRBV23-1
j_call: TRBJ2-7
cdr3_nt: TGCGCCAGCAGTCAATCGCCTACAGGCTACGAGCAGTACTTC
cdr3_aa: CASSQSPTGYEQYF

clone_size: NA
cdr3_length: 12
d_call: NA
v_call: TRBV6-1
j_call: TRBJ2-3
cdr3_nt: TGTGCCAGCAGCGCTCCCACAGATACGCAGTATTTT
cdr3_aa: CASSAPTDTQYF

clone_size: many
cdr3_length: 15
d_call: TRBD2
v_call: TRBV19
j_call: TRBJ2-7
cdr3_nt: TGTGCCAGTAGGGGTAGCGGGACGAGCTCCTACGAGCAGTACTTC
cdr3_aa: CASRGSGTSSYEQYF

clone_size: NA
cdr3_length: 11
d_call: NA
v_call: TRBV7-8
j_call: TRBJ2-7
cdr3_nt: TGTGCCAGCAGCCCCAACTACGAGCAGTACTTC
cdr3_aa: CASSPNYEQYF

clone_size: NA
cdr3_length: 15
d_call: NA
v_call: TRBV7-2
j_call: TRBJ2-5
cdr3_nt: TGTGCCAGCAGCTTATCACCGGGACTTCAAGAGACCCAGTACTTC
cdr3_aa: CASSLSPGLQETQYF

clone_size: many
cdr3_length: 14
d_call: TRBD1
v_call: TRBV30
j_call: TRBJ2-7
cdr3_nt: TGTGCCTGGAGTGCTGGGACAGGGAGCTACGAGCAGTACTTC
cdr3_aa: CAWSAGTGSYEQYF

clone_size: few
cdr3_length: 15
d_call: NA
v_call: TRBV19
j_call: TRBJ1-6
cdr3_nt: TGTGCCAGTAGTATGGGCGGGACAACCAATTCACCCCTCCACTTT
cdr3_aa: CASSMGGTTNSPLHF

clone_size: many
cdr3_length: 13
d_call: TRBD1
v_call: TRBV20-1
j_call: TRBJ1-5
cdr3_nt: TGCAGTGCGACTACAGGGGATCGTCAGCCCCAGCATTTT
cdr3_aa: CSATTGDRQPQHF

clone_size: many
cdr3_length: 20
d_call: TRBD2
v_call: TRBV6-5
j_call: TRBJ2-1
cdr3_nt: TGTGCCAGCAGTTACCGACTCCCGGGACTAGCGGGGAGCTCCTACAATGAGCAGTTCTTC
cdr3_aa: CASSYRLPGLAGSSYNEQFF

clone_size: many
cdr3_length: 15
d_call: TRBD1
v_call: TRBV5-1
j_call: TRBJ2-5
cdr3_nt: TGCGCCAGCAGCTTGGGGGGACAGGCGGAAGAGACCCAGTACTTC
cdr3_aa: CASSLGGQAEETQYF

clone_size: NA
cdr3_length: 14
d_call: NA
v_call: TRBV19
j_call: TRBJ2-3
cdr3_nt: TGTGCCAGTAGTACGGGCGGGGGCACAGATACGCAGTATTTT
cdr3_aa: CASSTGGGTDTQYF

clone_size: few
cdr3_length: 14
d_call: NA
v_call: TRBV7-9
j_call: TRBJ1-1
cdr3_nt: TGTGCCAGCAGCAAAGGGGAGTGGGGCACTGAAGCTTTCTTT
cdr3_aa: CASSKGEWGTEAFF

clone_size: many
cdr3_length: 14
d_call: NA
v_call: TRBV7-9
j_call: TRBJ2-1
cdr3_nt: TGTGCCAGCAGCAAGGGGGGGCCCTACAATGAGCAGTTCTTC
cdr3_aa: CASSKGGPYNEQFF

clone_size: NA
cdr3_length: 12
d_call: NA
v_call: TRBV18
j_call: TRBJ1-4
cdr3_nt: TGTGCCAGCTCACCCCCGGGGGGAAAACTGTTTTTT
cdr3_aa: CASSPPGGKLFF

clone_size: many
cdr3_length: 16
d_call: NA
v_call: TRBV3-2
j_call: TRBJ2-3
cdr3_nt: TGTGCCAGCAGCCAACCTAGCGGTCCTCACACAGATACGCAGTATTTT
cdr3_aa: CASSQPSGPHTDTQYF

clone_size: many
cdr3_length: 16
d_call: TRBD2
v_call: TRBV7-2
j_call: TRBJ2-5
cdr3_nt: TGTGCCAGCAGCCCGGGACTAGCGGGGGGCCTGGAGACCCAGTACTTC
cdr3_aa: CASSPGLAGGLETQYF

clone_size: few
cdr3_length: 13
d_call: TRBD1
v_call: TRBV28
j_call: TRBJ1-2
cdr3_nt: TGTGCCAGCAGTGATACAGGGGACTATGGCTACACCTTC
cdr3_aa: CASSDTGDYGYTF

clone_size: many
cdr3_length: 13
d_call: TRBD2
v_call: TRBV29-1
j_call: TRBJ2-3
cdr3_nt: TGCAGCGTTCAGGGACTAGCGGCAGATACGCAGTATTTT
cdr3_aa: CSVQGLAADTQYF

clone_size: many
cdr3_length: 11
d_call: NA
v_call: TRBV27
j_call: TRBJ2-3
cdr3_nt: TGTGCCAGCAGTTTCGGGGATACGCAGTATTTT
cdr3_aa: CASSFGDTQYF

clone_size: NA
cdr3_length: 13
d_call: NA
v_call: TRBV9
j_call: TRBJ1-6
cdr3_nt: TGTGCCAGCAGCTGGGGGGGTAATTCACCCCTCCACTTT
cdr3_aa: CASSWGGNSPLHF

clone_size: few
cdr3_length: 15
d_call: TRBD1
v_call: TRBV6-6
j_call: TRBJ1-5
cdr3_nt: TGTGCCAGCAGTGGGGACAGGGGAAGGAGTCAGCCCCAGCATTTT
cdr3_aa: CASSGDRGRSQPQHF

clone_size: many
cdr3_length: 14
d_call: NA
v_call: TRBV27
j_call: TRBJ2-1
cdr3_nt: TGTGCCAGCAGTTGGGGCGGGGCAGTTTATGAGCAGTTCTTC
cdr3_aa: CASSWGGAVYEQFF

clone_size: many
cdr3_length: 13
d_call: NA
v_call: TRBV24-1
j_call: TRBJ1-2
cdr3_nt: TGTGCCACCAGTGTCGGCAGTAAATATGGCTACACCTTC
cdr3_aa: CATSVGSKYGYTF

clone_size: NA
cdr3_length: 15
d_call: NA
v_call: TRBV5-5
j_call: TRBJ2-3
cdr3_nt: TGTGCCAGCAGCTCGCAGGGCTCTGGAGCTTATACGCAGTATTTT
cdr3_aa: CASSSQGSGAYTQYF

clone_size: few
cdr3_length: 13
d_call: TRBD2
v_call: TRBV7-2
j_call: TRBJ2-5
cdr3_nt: TGTGCCAGCAGCGGGACTAGCGGGGAGACCCAGTACTTC
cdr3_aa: CASSGTSGETQYF

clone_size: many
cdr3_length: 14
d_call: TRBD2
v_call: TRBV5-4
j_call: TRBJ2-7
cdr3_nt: TGTGCCAGCAGCTTGCGGCGGGGGTCCTACGAGCAGTACTTC
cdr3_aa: CASSLRRGSYEQYF

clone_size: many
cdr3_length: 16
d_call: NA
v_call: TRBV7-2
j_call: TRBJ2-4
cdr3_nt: TGTGCCAGCAGCCACCCCCCAGGGCGAGCCAAAAACATTCAGTACTTC
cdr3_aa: CASSHPPGRAKNIQYF

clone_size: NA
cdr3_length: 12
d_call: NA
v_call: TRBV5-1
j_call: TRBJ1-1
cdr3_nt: TGCGCCAGCAGCTTGACAGGGTCTGAAGCTTTCTTT
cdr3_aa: CASSLTGSEAFF

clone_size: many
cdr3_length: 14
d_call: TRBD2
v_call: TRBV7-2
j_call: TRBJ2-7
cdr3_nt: TGTGCCAGCAGCCGAGCGGGGGGCTCCTACGAGCAGTACTTC
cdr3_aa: CASSRAGGSYEQYF

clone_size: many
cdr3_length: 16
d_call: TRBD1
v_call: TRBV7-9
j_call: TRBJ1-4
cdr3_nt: TGTGCCAGCAGCGCGGGACAGCAGGACTTTAATGAAAAACTGTTTTTT
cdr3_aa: CASSAGQQDFNEKLFF

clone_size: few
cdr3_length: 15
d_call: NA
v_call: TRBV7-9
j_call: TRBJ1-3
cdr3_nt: TGTGCCAGCAGCTTAGGGCCGAGCTCTGGAAACACCATATATTTT
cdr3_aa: CASSLGPSSGNTIYF

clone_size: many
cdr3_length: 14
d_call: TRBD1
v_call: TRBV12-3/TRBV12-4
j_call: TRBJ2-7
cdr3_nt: TGTGCCAGCAGTCTCTGGACAGGGGGATACGAGCAGTACTTC
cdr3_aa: CASSLWTGGYEQYF

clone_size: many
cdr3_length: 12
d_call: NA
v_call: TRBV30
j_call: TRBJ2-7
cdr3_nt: TGTGCCTGGAGCCCAGTGTCCTACGAGCAGTACTTC
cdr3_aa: CAWSPVSYEQYF

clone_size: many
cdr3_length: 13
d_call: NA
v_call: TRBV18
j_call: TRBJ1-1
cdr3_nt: TGTGCCAGCTCACCAGTTACGAACACTGAAGCTTTCTTT
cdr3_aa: CASSPVTNTEAFF

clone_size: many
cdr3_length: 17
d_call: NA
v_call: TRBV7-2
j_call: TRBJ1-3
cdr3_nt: TGTGCCAGCAGCTTAGCAAGAGGCAGGGTTGCTGAAAACACCATATATTTT
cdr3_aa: CASSLARGRVAENTIYF

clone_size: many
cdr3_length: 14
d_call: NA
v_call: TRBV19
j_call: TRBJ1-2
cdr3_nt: TGTGCCACCCGCCCTTACGAACAGCCCTATGGCTACACCTTC
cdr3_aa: CATRPYEQPYGYTF

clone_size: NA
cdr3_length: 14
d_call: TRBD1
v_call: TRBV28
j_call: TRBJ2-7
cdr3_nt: TGTGCCAGCAGTAAGAGGACAGGGGCCTACGAGCAGTACTTC
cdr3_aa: CASSKRTGAYEQYF

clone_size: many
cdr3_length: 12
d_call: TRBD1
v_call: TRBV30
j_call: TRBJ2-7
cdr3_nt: TGTGCCTGGACCAGGGGGCGCTACGAGCAGTACTTC
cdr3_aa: CAWTRGRYEQYF

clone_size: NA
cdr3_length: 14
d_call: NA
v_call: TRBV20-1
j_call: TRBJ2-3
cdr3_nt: TGCAGTGCTACCGGGCGGGGAGCATTAGATACGCAGTATTTT
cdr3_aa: CSATGRGALDTQYF